The next 24 T cell receptor beta chains were all read from a single sample in a study of cytomegalovirus exposure and HLA in healthy donors. Primers included in the PCR were 60 Vbeta and 13 Jbeta primers. Generated by immunoSEQ multiplex PCR, the TCRdb table keeps only in-frame clones and is missing some. The sample gives about 67,000 clones, 55% to 80% of which show up once; about 1.9% is in the top ten. The specimen was PBMCs. These receptors came from a woman aged 25-40 years in good health and CMV-seronegative.

The V and J genes are TRBV18 and TRBJ1-1; TRBD1 agrees at 7 bases. V shed 0 bases and J 11 bases; nucleotides not matched to a gene: 3. CDR1 is KGHSH, CDR2 LQKENI, per germline. The CDR3 has 12 amino acids. CDR3 DNA sequence: TGTGCCAGCTCACCACCCGACAGGGAGGCTTTCTTT. Translation gives CASSPPDREAFF.

In this sample, this clone turned up a few times. This chain connects TRBV29-1 to TRBJ1-1; 7 nucleotides align to TRBD1. After removal of 3 bases from V and 7 bases from J, the junction contained 8 bases not matched to a gene. CDR1 and CDR2 from the germline V gene are SQVTM and ANQGSEA. The length of the CDR3 is 13 residues. The DNA for the CDR3 is TGCAGCGTTGAGGGACAGTCGATGGGTGAAGCTTTCTTT. This sequence encodes CSVEGQSMGEAFF.

The rearrangement links TRBV2 to TRBJ1-2; D is undetermined. V lost 4 bases and J lost 6, with 9 bases in between. The length of the CDR3 is 12 residues. Germline CDR1 is SNHLY and CDR2 is FYNNEI. In nucleotides, the CDR3 is TGTGCCAGCAGTGGTAGTAGAGATGGCTACACCTTC. This sequence encodes CASSGSRDGYTF.

The chain recombines TRBV19 with TRBJ2-5; D is perhaps TRBD1 (6 bases). The CDR3 contains 14 residues. Trimming pared 4 bases from V and 2 bases from J, leaving 11 bases between. Germline assignment: CDR1 LNHDA and CDR2 SQIVND (reference sequence). The CDR3 nucleotides read TGTGCCAGTAGTAGTCCAGGGGTGCAAGAGACCCAGTACTTC. This translates into CASSSPGVQETQYF.

This clone appeared a few times. The V and J genes are TRBV5-1 and TRBJ2-2, with 7 nucleotides matching TRBD1. The V gene end was trimmed by 5 bases and the J gene end by 1 base; junction bases not matched to a gene: 2. CDR1 and CDR2 (germline): SGHRS, YFSETQ. This CDR3 is built from 14 residues. Written as DNA, the CDR3 is TGCGCCAGCAGGGGACAGATGAACACCGGGGAGCTGTTTTTT. It specifies CASRGQMNTGELFF.

This clone was counted a few times. The V call is TRBV5-1, the J call TRBJ2-1; 8 bases map to TRBD1. Unmatched junction bases numbered 11, after V lost 5 bases and J lost 4 bases. Looked up from germline, CDR1 is SGHRS and CDR2 is YFSETQ. CDR3 length: 16 amino acids. The CDR3 region has the DNA TGCGCCAGCAGGCGGGGACAGGTTGGGGTTTACAATGAGCAGTTCTTC. Residues: CASRRGQVGVYNEQFF.

This clone was observed a single time. The rearrangement joins TRBV29-1 to TRBJ1-2; weak D call: TRBD1 (5 bases). The CDR3 is made up of 13 amino acids. The V gene lost 2 bases and the J gene lost 4 bases, with 11 bases spanning the gap. Germline CDR1 is SQVTM and CDR2 is ANQGSEA. Written as DNA, the CDR3 is TGCAGCGTTGAACAGGGCAGCAGCTATGGCTACACCTTC. Amino acid sequence: CSVEQGSSYGYTF. The full variable domain, rest sourced from reference TRBV29-1 and TRBJ1-2, is SAVISQKPSRDICQRGTSLTIQCQVDSQVTMMFWYRQQPGQSLTLIATANQGSEATYESGFVIDKFPISRPNLTFSTLTVSNMSPEDSSIYLCSVEQGSSYGYTFGSGTRLTVV.

J is TRBJ2-7 and V is TRBV7-3; TRBD1 might be the D (5 bases). The CDR3 is 14 amino acids. V dropped 5 bases and J dropped 1 base, with 12 bases sitting between them. CDR1 and CDR2 from the germline V gene are SGHTA and FQGTGA. The CDR3 spells CASSPPDNSYEQYF. CDR3 DNA sequence: TGTGCCAGCAGCCCCCCGGACAATTCCTACGAGCAGTACTTC.

The gene calls are TRBV6-5 and TRBJ1-2, with D uncertain. The CDR3 length is 11 residues. The germline gives CDR1 MNHEY, CDR2 SVGAGI. Trimming took 5 bases from V and 7 from J, leaving 8 bases between them. CDR3 amino acids: CASSAGVGYTF. The CDR3 DNA follows: TGTGCCAGCAGTGCGGGAGTTGGCTACACCTTC.

This sequence joins TRBV2 and TRBJ1-2; the D is unclear. The CDR3 runs 16 residues. The germline V gene has CDR1 SNHLY and CDR2 FYNNEI. V lost 8 bases to trimming and J lost 3 bases, with 22 bases between them. CDR3 sequence: CASGVDRKGWDYGYTF. CDR3 coding DNA: TGTGCCAGCGGAGTGGATAGAAAAGGATGGGACTATGGCTACACCTTC. Together with reference TRBV2 and TRBJ1-2, the CDR3 gives the full variable domain: EPEVTQTPSHQVTQMGQEVILRCVPISNHLYFYWYRQILGQKVEFLVSFYNNEISEKSEIFDDQFSVERPDGSNFTLKIRSTKLEDSAMYFCASGVDRKGWDYGYTFGSGTRLTVV.

V and J are TRBV5-4 and TRBJ2-1, with D possibly being TRBD1 (5 bases). CDR3 size: 15 residues. The V gene's germline CDR1 is SGHNT and CDR2 YYREEE (reference sequence). The V end lost 3 bases, the J end lost 0 bases, and 10 bases lay between the germline ends. The CDR3 spells CASSSPGRSYNEQFF. CDR3 DNA sequence: TGTGCCAGCAGCTCCCCAGGGCGCTCCTACAATGAGCAGTTCTTC. The full variable domain, its missing parts supplied by reference TRBV5-4 and TRBJ2-1, is ETGVTQSPTHLIKTRGQQVTLRCSSQSGHNTVSWYQQALGQGPQFIFQYYREEENGRGNFPPRFSGLQFPNYSSELNVNALELDDSALYLCASSSPGRSYNEQFFGPGTRLTVL.

V usage is TRBV6-5 and J usage is TRBJ2-3; no definite D call. The CDR3 totals 14 residues. CDR1 MNHEY and CDR2 SVGAGI come from the germline V gene. V was clipped by 2 bases and J by 4 bases, with 10 bases between them. The CDR3 region has the DNA TGTGCCAGCAGTTACACCAGCGAGGCAGATACGCAGTATTTT. It is translated as CASSYTSEADTQYF.

The V and J genes are TRBV7-2 and TRBJ2-2; 8 positions agree with TRBD1. Germline V gene lookup returns CDR1 SGHTA and CDR2 FQGNSA. Losses at the gene ends were 5 bases for V and 6 bases for J; bases not matched to a gene: 2. The CDR3 is made up of 13 amino acids. Written as DNA, the CDR3 is TGTGCCAGCAGCCGACAGGGGTCCGGGGAGCTGTTTTTT. Translation: CASSRQGSGELFF.

This chain links TRBV5-1 with TRBJ2-7; TRBD2 agrees at 8 bases. Trimming cost V 4 bases and J 1 base; bases outside gene matches: 10. Germline CDR1 and CDR2: SGHRS and YFSETQ. The CDR3 covers 16 residues. CDR3 coding DNA: TGCGCCAGCAGCCCGTGGGGCGGGGGGACTTCCTACGAGCAGTACTTC. Amino acids: CASSPWGGGTSYEQYF.

V gene TRBV5-1 combines with J gene TRBJ2-7; D unresolved. CDR1 SGHRS and CDR2 YFSETQ come from the germline V gene. V was shortened by 1 base and J by 0 bases, with 8 bases between the two germline ends. This CDR3 is 14 amino acids long. This CDR3 reads CASSLSTVSYEQYF. The CDR3 region has the DNA TGCGCCAGCAGCTTGTCTACTGTCTCCTACGAGCAGTACTTC.

This rearrangement joins TRBV9 to TRBJ2-7; 8 positions match TRBD1. Per germline, CDR1 SGDLS and CDR2 YYNGEE. Germline trimming cut 2 bases from V and 0 bases from J; bases unmatched to any gene: 4. The CDR3 is 15 amino acids. In DNA, the CDR3 is TGTGCCAGCAGCGTTGGACAGGGACCCTCCTACGAGCAGTACTTC. This translates into CASSVGQGPSYEQYF.

This chain links TRBV11-1 with TRBJ2-3; 9 positions agree with TRBD2. The V and J ends lost 1 base and 2 bases, in that order; junction bases with no gene match: 4. The germline V gene encodes CDR1 SGHAT and CDR2 FQDESV (reference sequence). The CDR3 runs to 16 residues. CDR3: CASSLEASGVTDTQYF. Here the CDR3 DNA reads TGTGCCAGCAGCTTAGAGGCTAGCGGGGTCACAGATACGCAGTATTTT.

The chain's CDR3 is CASSHGGLTANTGELFF. Written as DNA, the CDR3 is TGTGCCAGCAGCCATGGCGGGCTTACTGCGAACACCGGGGAGCTGTTTTTT. The chain carries TRBV5-4 and TRBJ2-2, with D perhaps matching TRBD2 (5 bases). The length of the CDR3 is 17 residues. The V end lost 4 bases, the J end lost 0 bases, and 16 bases lay between the germline ends. Per germline, CDR1 SGHNT and CDR2 YYREEE (reference sequence).

The J gene is TRBJ2-3, the V gene TRBV27; 9 bases line up with TRBD2. The germline gives CDR1 MNHEY, CDR2 SMNVEV (reference sequence). The CDR3 runs to 18 residues. The trim removed 2 bases at V and 2 bases at J, leaving 11 bases unmatched. The CDR3 DNA reads TGTGCCAGCAGTTTAAGTCTTTGGCGGGGGGGTTTCACAGATACGCAGTATTTT. Amino acids: CASSLSLWRGGFTDTQYF.

The chain combines TRBV7-8 with TRBJ2-5; 8 bases align to TRBD1. Germline lookup yields CDR1 SGHVS and CDR2 FQNEAQ. Trimming removed 7 bases from V and 9 bases from J; junction bases left unmatched: 13. CDR3 size: 14 residues. CDR3 in DNA: TGTGCCAGCATTATCAGGGGGCTCGAGGAGGCCCAGTACTTC. The encoded protein is CASIIRGLEEAQYF.

This clone was recorded at least ten times. This chain links TRBV5-1 with TRBJ2-2; D unclear. Trimming took 0 bases from V and 3 from J, leaving 3 bases between them. The CDR3 runs to 13 residues. Germline V gene lookup returns CDR1 SGHRS and CDR2 YFSETQ. The CDR3 reads CASSLGDTGELFF. As DNA, the CDR3 is TGCGCCAGCAGCTTGGGAGACACCGGGGAGCTGTTTTTT.

The CDR3 reads CATQRDADTQYF. For the CDR3, the DNA is TGTGCCACCCAACGCGATGCAGATACGCAGTATTTT. The rearrangement joins TRBV6-5 to TRBJ2-3; D not certain. In germline, CDR1 is MNHEY, CDR2 SVGAGI. The CDR3 covers 12 residues. Trimming removed 10 bases from V and 4 bases from J, with 12 bases in between.

This chain uses TRBV7-9 with TRBJ1-2; unclear D gene. This CDR3 spans 14 amino acids. V shed 3 bases and J shed 4 bases, with 12 bases lying between them. Germline loops: CDR1 SEHNR, CDR2 FQNEAQ (reference sequence). The CDR3 region has the DNA TGTGCCAGCAGCTTGGAACAGAACTCCTATGGCTACACCTTC. Its translation is CASSLEQNSYGYTF.

The gene calls are TRBV30 and TRBJ2-1; 7 bases are shared with TRBD1. With 0 bases clipped from V and 4 bases from J, the junction kept 3 bases outside the gene matches. Germline CDR1 is GTSNPN and CDR2 is SVGIG (reference sequence). The CDR3 runs to 14 residues. CDR3 residues: CAWSVRTGYNEQFF. Here the CDR3 DNA reads TGTGCCTGGAGTGTGAGGACAGGTTACAATGAGCAGTTCTTC.